This T cell receptor (beta chain) appears in the sequencing data of a study of spatial heterogeneity in lung cancer (dated by TCRdb to between 2017 and 2020). As for the study more broadly: Beta-chain transcripts were consistently detected in greater numbers than alpha-chain transcripts, which likely reflected higher beta-chain transcript abundance. In the raw uncorrected reads, each unique combination of TCR and UMI appeared more than ten times on average. TCR alpha and beta repertoires were quantitatively compared across multiple tumor regions, matched nontumor lung and blood in non-small cell lung cancer. At surgery, about 210 tumor regions, around 67 matched nontumor lung samples and 56 PBMC samples were TCR-sequenced for both alpha and beta chains. Nonsynonymous mutation counts, determined by whole-exome sequencing of tumor tissue, were related to TCR repertoire features. What the research found in general, with its limitations: Ubiquitous expanded tumor TCRs showed up in blood more often at tumor resection than at routine follow-up. Confirming at a functional level the hypothesis that regional TCRs recognize regional mutations was considered to require additional single-cell paired TCR alpha and beta sequencing.

From the germline V gene, CDR1 is MDHEN and CDR2 is SYDVKM. Trimmed from V: 6 bases; trimmed from J: 3 bases; junction bases lacking a gene match: 12. From the cysteine up to the phenylalanine, the CDR3 has a length of 16 residues. This entry keeps only the CDR3 DNA: 48 bases, framed from base 1. The receptor library was made with 5' RACE. Data came from a NextSeq 500. In the TCR library protocol, a unique molecular identifier was attached to each TCR cDNA molecule so that PCR and sequencing errors could be corrected. Per the original workflow: Decombinator tools were used for TCR identification, UMI-based error correction and CDR3 extraction. TCRs above a frequency of 2 per 1,000, corresponding to the top 1% of the tumor frequency distribution, were defined as expanded. Rényi diversity was computed with the R vegan package after subsampling each repertoire 100 times to 5,000 TCRs. CDR3 similarity networks were built from amino acid triplet string-kernel similarity, connecting CDR3s with pairwise similarity above 0.82. The public reads were run again by TCRdb, first through fastp at Q25 and then through MiXCR, and only productive beta chains were kept. Records with the same CDR3 protein are collapsed into one entry carrying the most frequent genes and DNA. The V and J calls come from TCRdb's annotation, not from the publication. The sample profile shows 45,000 to 55,000 distinct CDR3 sequences; roughly 5.7% of them were found once. The ten largest clones represent roughly 11% of the sample.

The time point label, as the study defines it: sample taken at primary tumor resection. Whole RNA extracted from tumor and nontumor lung tissue, or from cryopreserved PBMC samples, was used for TCR sequencing without cell sorting. The donors were fewer than 90 patients from the lung TRACERx cohort who had early-stage, untreated non-small cell lung cancer. Only patients with enough RNA available from two or more tumor regions were chosen for TCR sequencing. Concerning this clonotype itself: Its binding antigen is unknown. Base qualities are missing; no much larger clone stands one base away.

This material consisted of PBMCs, taken at surgery. The sequence was obtained from a male donor with early-stage non-small cell lung cancer. The sequence is built from TRBV28 and TRBJ2-5; TRBD1 aligns with 8 central bases. The bases are TGTGCCAGCAGGGAACACCAGGGGGCTGAGAAAGAGACCCAGTACTTC. This sequence encodes CASREHQGAEKETQYF.